This T cell receptor (beta chain) was documented in a study of T cells after yellow fever vaccination (dated by TCRdb to the late 2010s). Turning to the overall study: Libraries from fractions with low cell numbers were prepared with the SMART-Seq v4 Ultra Low Input RNA kit. Bulk TCR alpha and beta repertoires were sequenced longitudinally to track T-cell clones before and after primary and booster YFV17D yellow fever vaccination. Two healthy male donors, one aged 18 to 30 and one aged 30 to 39 years, made up the cohort. Blood samples were taken at several timepoints before and after primary and secondary immunization, and bulk PBMC replicates and cell subsets were isolated.

In its sample, this clonotype was seen many times. The antigen it binds to is not known. Per-base quality was not reported, and no clone a single base away is much larger than it. CDR1 and CDR2 were assigned from the germline V gene as KGHDR and SFDVKD. The junction carries 11 bases between V and J, which are trimmed by 3 bases and 0 bases respectively. CDR3 length: 16 amino acids, cysteine to phenylalanine. Only the CDR3 part of the read is kept: 48 bases, read in frame from the first base. TCR cDNA was synthesized by 5'RACE template switching, through which a universal primer site and unique molecular identifiers were introduced. Priming for cDNA synthesis came from both the TCR alpha and TCR beta constant segments. Library amplification involved two PCR steps, and the second step added sample barcodes and sequencing adapters. Sequencing of libraries was done on Illumina HiSeq 2500 (2x100 bp) or NovaSeq (2x150 bp). The original methods were these. MIGEC was used to demultiplex reads and collapse the reads into UMI consensus sequences, and MiXCR was used for V(D)J alignment. Vaccine-responding clonotypes were defined with edgeR using replicate PBMC samples, requiring FDR below 0.01 and a log2 fold change above 5 up to day 15. Each bulk clonotype was labeled CD4 or CD8 based on which sequenced repertoire, CD4 or CD8, contained the clonotype at higher abundance. TCRdb reanalyzed the raw reads on its own, using fastp at Q25 for trimming and MiXCR for clone calling, and kept in-frame beta chains. Every CDR3 protein is listed once, alongside the most common genes and DNA of its rows. These V and J calls originate from TCRdb's pipeline instead of the authors' own analysis. Within this sample are over 110,000 distinct CDR3 sequences, with 7.7% of them counted one time only. The ten largest clones add up to roughly 0.77% of the sample.

Explained via the paper, the treatment or condition label denotes: live attenuated yellow fever vaccine strain. PBMCs were isolated from peripheral blood using a standard Ficoll-Paque protocol. Dynabeads CD4 and CD8 positive selection kits were used to isolate the CD4 and CD8 T-cell fractions. TriZol was used to extract RNA from bulk PBMCs, from CD4 and CD8 fractions, and from dextramer-positive and dextramer-negative fractions. Broad study findings and their caveats: Most clones expanded after primary vaccination (about 95% of CD4 and roughly 90% of CD8) were re-detected after the booster, suggesting that broad memory maintenance occurred. A small share of clonotypes was detected in both CD4 and CD8 compartments, with the overlap likely arising from convergent recombination. Because only a couple of donors were included in the study, the extent to which the findings can be generalized is limited. The secondary T-cell response was found to be weaker but faster than the primary response, with a peak reached on day 5 rather than on day 15. Computational filtering was required because FACS-sorted repertoires could contain abundant contaminating clonotypes from the bulk population.

The sample here was CD4+ T cells sorted from PBMCs, taken 5 days after the yellow fever booster vaccination. The sequence is built from TRBV24-1 and TRBJ2-1, and possibly TRBD2, on 6 matching bases. The receptor was derived from a man in his thirties or forties who received the YFV17D yellow fever vaccine. In nucleotides, the sequence is TGTGCCACCAGTGATCCCACCGGGAGCTCCTACAATGAGCAGTTCTTC. Its protein reads: CATSDPTGSSYNEQFF.